These T cell receptor beta chains were read from a single sample in a study of patients and donors after allogeneic stem cell transplantation. Via MiXCR, TCRdb re-called the RT-PCR reads, giving one row per CDR3 protein. The sample records about 74,000 distinct CDR3 sequences, 26% being singletons. Sequences were obtained from blood, either unsorted or a sorted T cell fraction (not recorded which). All receptors come from a human donor who was either an allogeneic HSCT recipient or a stem cell or donor lymphocyte infusion donor (not recorded which). It is not recorded whose cells these are; they may come from a transplant donor. Each CDR3 is given with its conserved first and last residue.

v_call cdr3_aa
TRBV20-1 CSAGDSMGYTF
TRBV4-2 CASSPSSGGGEKLFF
TRBV10-3 CAIGGIAGVGETQYF
TRBV5-1 CASSLQETQYF
TRBV15 CATSRDVRRQFF
TRBV3-1 CASSGRTYNEQFF
TRBV7-2 CASSLAGQGTSPLHF
TRBV12-3/TRBV12-4 CASSGTAYEKLFF
TRBV5-1 CASSGASGSLSTDTQYF
TRBV7-2 CASSLLGPNTEAFF
TRBV10-3 CAINWDATDTQYF
TRBV12-3/TRBV12-4 CASSFGQGGNEQFF
TRBV20-1 CSASSGGVRNQPQHF
TRBV7-8 CASSLTGARNQPQHF
TRBV21-1 CASSKSQGLSGNQPQHF
TRBV2 CASSEGQDSYTF
TRBV6-5 CASTSGGNNEQFF
TRBV5-1 CASSTFLGRGSTDTQYF
TRBV12-3/TRBV12-4 CASTQLAGGPVETQYF
TRBV29-1 CSAGTDSWVRTEAFF
TRBV5-5 CASSLMGQSDTEAFF
TRBV19 CASSISVGVGYEQYF
TRBV12-3/TRBV12-4 CASSPHPDREAYNEQLF
TRBV29-1 CSVAGADLPYEQYF
TRBV2 CASSEASLDEQFF
TRBV6-1 CATRGSPSYEQYF